This T cell receptor beta chain was recovered during a study of blood T cell repertoires in COVID-19. Measured with immunoSEQ multiplex PCR; TCRdb has only the in-frame clones, and not every one. The repertoire holds 400,000 to 450,000 clones, with more than 80% as singletons. Sequencing input: peripheral blood. The receptor was isolated from a woman aged 25 to 39 with active or convalescent COVID-19.

The CDR3 DNA reads as TGTGCCAGCAGTTACGGGAGATTCTCGGACGGCTACACCTTC. It is translated as CASSYGRFSDGYTF. The chain uses TRBV6-2 or TRBV6-3 and TRBJ1-2; no definite D call. The germline V gene encodes CDR1 MNHEY and CDR2 SVGEGT. This CDR3 contains 14 residues. The germline V and J ends were trimmed by 2 bases and 8 bases, with 15 bases remaining between them.